One T cell receptor beta chain is described in this entry. Its antigen is unknown. The sample comes from a study of T-cell reconstitution after alpha-beta-depleted transplantation in children. Study conclusions and caveats: It was reported that alpha-beta T cells came from several hundred expanded graft clones (about two months after transplant).

Unique molecular identifiers were incorporated into the prepared TCRbeta library. From the PCR reads, TCRdb called clonotypes with MiXCR, one entry per CDR3 protein. The repertoire holds about 580,000 distinct CDR3 sequences, with approximately 22% as singletons. Germline CDR1 and CDR2: ENHRY and SYGVKD. This CDR3 comprises 15 residues. The V segment lost 8 bases and the J segment 0 bases; nucleotides outside the gene matches: 4. The sequencing here drew on PBMCs, mostly from graft donor cells, taken 360 days after TCRalphabeta/CD19-depleted stem cell transplant. The rearrangement uses TRBV10-3 and TRBJ2-1; 10 bases align to TRBD2. The receptor was derived from a boy younger than two who had a stem cell transplant for acute myeloid leukemia, so the T cells may come from the graft donor. This CDR3 reads CAIGSSGSSYNEQFF. The CDR3 DNA reads TGTGCCATCGGTTCTAGCGGGAGCTCCTACAATGAGCAGTTCTTC.